Below, 14 T cell receptor beta chains from the same sample are listed, as sequenced in a study of blood T cell repertoires in COVID-19. This table comes from immunoSEQ multiplex PCR, and its TCRdb copy is limited to in-frame clones, with some not included. The sample records a few hundred thousand clones, just over 85% being singletons. Material: peripheral blood. All receptors derive from a man older than 75 with acute or convalescent COVID-19.

The V call is TRBV6-4, the J call TRBJ2-1, with 9 bases matching TRBD2. The CDR3 consists of 13 residues. Germline V gene sequence: CDR1 MRHNA, CDR2 SNTAGT. V shed 4 bases, J shed 9 bases, and the junction held 4 bases outside the gene matches. CDR3: CASSVMTSGEQFF. The CDR3 bases are TGTGCCAGCAGTGTCATGACTAGCGGTGAGCAGTTCTTC.

The genes are TRBV7-8 and TRBJ2-7, with 8 bases identical to TRBD2. The length of the CDR3 is 12 residues. The ends lost 5 bases at V and 6 bases at J; junction bases unmatched: 3. Germline CDR1 and CDR2: SGHVS and FQNEAQ. The chain's CDR3 is CASSATSGEQYF. Written as DNA, the CDR3 is TGTGCCAGCAGCGCCACTAGCGGCGAGCAGTACTTC.

The rearrangement links TRBV5-1 to TRBJ1-4, with TRBD1 as a possible D gene (5 bases). The CDR3 is 19 residues long. The germline gives CDR1 SGHRS, CDR2 YFSETQ. V lost 2 bases to trimming and J lost 6 bases, with 26 bases between them. The CDR3 here is CASSFNGKVSGEGDEKLFF. As DNA, the CDR3 is TGCGCCAGCAGCTTCAATGGGAAGGTCTCCGGCGAAGGGGATGAAAAACTGTTTTTT.

A single count supports this clone. J is TRBJ2-1 and V is TRBV6-5, with 9 nucleotides matching TRBD1. V was clipped by 2 bases and J by 1 base; unmatched bases: 3. CDR3 length: 16 residues. The germline gives CDR1 MNHEY, CDR2 SVGAGI. CDR3 DNA sequence: TGTGCCAGCAGTTACGGGGACAGGGTGTCCTACAATGAGCAGTTCTTC. It is translated as CASSYGDRVSYNEQFF.

This clone came up once. This sequence joins TRBV27 and TRBJ2-3; tentative D call: TRBD1 (6 bases). With 4 bases removed from V and 0 bases from J, the gap between germline ends came to 20 bases. CDR3 size: 18 residues. Germline V gives CDR1 MNHEY, CDR2 SMNVEV (reference sequence). The DNA of the CDR3 is TGTGCCAGCAGTTCCCCCCATGCAGGGGCTTATAGCACAGATACGCAGTATTTT. Its protein is CASSSPHAGAYSTDTQYF.

The chain employs TRBV4-2 and TRBJ2-2, with D possibly being TRBD1 (5 bases). This CDR3 region has 19 residues. Germline V gives CDR1 LGHNA, CDR2 YNFKEQ. V was shortened by 0 bases and J by 0 bases, with 17 bases between the two germline ends. CDR3 residues: CASSQDRGRLATNTGELFF. The CDR3 DNA follows: TGTGCCAGCAGCCAAGATAGGGGCAGGTTGGCCACGAACACCGGGGAGCTGTTTTTT.

The chain links TRBV29-1 to TRBJ1-3; D gene uncertain. V shed 6 bases and J shed 0 bases, with 6 bases lying between them. The germline CDR1 and CDR2 sequences are SQVTM and ANQGSEA. CDR3 length: 12 amino acids. CDR3 bases: TGCAGCGTACAGCCCTCTGGAAACACCATATATTTT. Its protein is CSVQPSGNTIYF.

CDR3 DNA: TGTGCCAGCAGTCCCATCGGCAGGGGGTACATGAACACTGAAGCTTTCTTT. It encodes CASSPIGRGYMNTEAFF. V is TRBV28 and J is TRBJ1-1; TRBD1 agrees at 7 bases. Germline V gene lookup returns CDR1 MDHEN and CDR2 SYDVKM. With V trimmed by 5 bases and J by 0 bases, 12 bases remained unmatched. The CDR3 spans 17 residues.

The V gene is TRBV29-1, the J gene TRBJ2-5, with 10 bases matching TRBD1. V lost 7 bases and J lost 4; bases outside the gene matches: 9. Per germline, CDR1 SQVTM and CDR2 ANQGSEA. This CDR3 contains 14 residues. CDR3: CSAAGGQGRETQYF. DNA of the CDR3: TGCAGCGCCGCGGGGGGACAGGGGAGAGAGACCCAGTACTTC. Full variable domain (rest looked up from reference TRBV29-1 and TRBJ2-5): SAVISQKPSRDICQRGTSLTIQCQVDSQVTMMFWYRQQPGQSLTLIATANQGSEATYESGFVIDKFPISRPNLTFSTLTVSNMSPEDSSIYLCSAAGGQGRETQYFGPGTRLLVL.

V usage is TRBV5-1 and J usage is TRBJ2-5; D remains unclear. The CDR3 sequence is 15 residues long. Trimming cost V 0 bases and J 4 bases, with 13 bases left between them. Germline assignment: CDR1 SGHRS and CDR2 YFSETQ. DNA for the CDR3: TGCGCCAGCAGCTTGGACTGGGCCGCCCGAGAGACCCAGTACTTC. Its translation is CASSLDWAARETQYF.

V usage is TRBV4-2 and J usage is TRBJ1-2, with 7 bases fitting TRBD1. J lost 7 bases, V lost 0 bases, and 11 bases had no gene match. The germline gives CDR1 LGHNA, CDR2 YNFKEQ. The CDR3 runs 16 residues. The CDR3, as DNA: TGTGCCAGCAGCCAAGATCTGGAGACAGGGAGACGTGGCTACACCTTC. This sequence encodes CASSQDLETGRRGYTF.

This chain links TRBV11-2 with TRBJ2-2; 11 nucleotides line up with TRBD2. CDR3 length equals 14 residues. The V gene's germline CDR1 is SGHAT and CDR2 FQNNGV. The V segment lost 6 bases and the J segment 6 bases; nucleotides outside the gene matches: 3. For the CDR3, the DNA is TGTGCCAGCAGTCTAGCGGGAGGCCCCGGGGAGCTGTTTTTT. Translating it yields CASSLAGGPGELFF.

This clone was picked up one time. The CDR3 here is CASSVGDRGEAFF. The CDR3 DNA reads as TGTGCCAGCAGCGTAGGGGACAGGGGTGAAGCTTTCTTT. This chain links TRBV9 with TRBJ1-1; 10 nucleotides match TRBD1. The CDR3 has 13 residues. The germline gives CDR1 SGDLS, CDR2 YYNGEE. The V gene end was trimmed by 0 bases and the J gene end by 7 bases; junction bases not matched to a gene: 0.

This sequence joins TRBV18 and TRBJ1-6, with 10 positions matching TRBD1. The CDR3 is 16 amino acids. V dropped 5 bases and J dropped 8; count of bases not matched to a gene: 9. Germline CDR1 is KGHSH and CDR2 is LQKENI. CDR3 sequence reads: CASSSRGQGGYSPLHF. For the CDR3, the DNA is TGTGCCAGCTCATCCCGAGGACAGGGGGGATATTCACCCCTCCACTTT.